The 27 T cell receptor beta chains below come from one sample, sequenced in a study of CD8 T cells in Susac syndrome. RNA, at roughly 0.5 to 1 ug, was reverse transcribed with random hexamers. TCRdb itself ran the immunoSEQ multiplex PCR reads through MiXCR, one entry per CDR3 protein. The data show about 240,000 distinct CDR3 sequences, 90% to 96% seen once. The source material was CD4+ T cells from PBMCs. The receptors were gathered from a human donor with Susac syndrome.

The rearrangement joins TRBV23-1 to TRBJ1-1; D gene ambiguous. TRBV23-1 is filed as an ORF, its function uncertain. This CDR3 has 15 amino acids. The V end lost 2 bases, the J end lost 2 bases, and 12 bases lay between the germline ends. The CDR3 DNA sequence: TGCGCCAGCAGTCAAGGGAGGCAGATAAACACTGAAGCTTTCTTT. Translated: CASSQGRQINTEAFF.

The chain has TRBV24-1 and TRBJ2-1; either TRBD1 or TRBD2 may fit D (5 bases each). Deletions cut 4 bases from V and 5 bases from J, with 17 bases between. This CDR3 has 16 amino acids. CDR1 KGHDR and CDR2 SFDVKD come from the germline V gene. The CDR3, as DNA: TGTGCCACCAGTGAGGCCGGGACCGTGGGTAACAATGAGCAGTTCTTC. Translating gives CATSEAGTVGNNEQFF.

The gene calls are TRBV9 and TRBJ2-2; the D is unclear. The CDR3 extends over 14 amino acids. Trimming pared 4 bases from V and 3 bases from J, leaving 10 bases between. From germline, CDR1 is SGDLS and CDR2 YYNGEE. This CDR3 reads CASSPRSYTGELFF. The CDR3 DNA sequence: TGTGCCAGCAGCCCCCGAAGTTACACCGGGGAGCTGTTTTTT. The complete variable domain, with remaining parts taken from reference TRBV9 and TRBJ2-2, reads DSGVTQTPKHLITATGQRVTLRCSPRSGDLSVYWYQQSLDQGLQFLIQYYNGEERAKGNILERFSAQQFPDLHSELNLSSLELGDSALYFCASSPRSYTGELFFGEGSRLTVL.

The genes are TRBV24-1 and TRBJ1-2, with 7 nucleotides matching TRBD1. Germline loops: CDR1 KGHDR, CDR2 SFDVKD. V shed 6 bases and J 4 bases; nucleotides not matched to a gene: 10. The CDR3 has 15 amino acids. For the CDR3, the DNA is TGTGCCACCAGTCACGGACAGGACAGAAGCTATGGCTACACCTTC. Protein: CATSHGQDRSYGYTF.

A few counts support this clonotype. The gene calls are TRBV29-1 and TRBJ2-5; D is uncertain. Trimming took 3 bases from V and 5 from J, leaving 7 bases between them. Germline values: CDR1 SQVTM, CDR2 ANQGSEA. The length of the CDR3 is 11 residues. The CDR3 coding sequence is TGCAGCGTTGATGGGTTGGAGACCCAGTACTTC. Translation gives CSVDGLETQYF.

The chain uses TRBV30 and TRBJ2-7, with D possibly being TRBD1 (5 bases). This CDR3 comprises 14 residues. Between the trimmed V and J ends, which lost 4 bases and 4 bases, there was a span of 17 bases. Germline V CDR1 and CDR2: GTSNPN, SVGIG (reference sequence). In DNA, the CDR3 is TGTGCCTGGATGGCTAAGGGGATTCGGTACGAGCAGTACTTC. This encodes CAWMAKGIRYEQYF.

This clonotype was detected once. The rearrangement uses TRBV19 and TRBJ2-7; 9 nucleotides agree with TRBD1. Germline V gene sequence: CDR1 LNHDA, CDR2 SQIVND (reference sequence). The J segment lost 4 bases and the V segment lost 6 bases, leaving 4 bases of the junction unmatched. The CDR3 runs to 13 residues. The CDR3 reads CASRWGQGYEQYF. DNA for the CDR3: TGTGCCAGTAGGTGGGGACAGGGTTACGAGCAGTACTTC.

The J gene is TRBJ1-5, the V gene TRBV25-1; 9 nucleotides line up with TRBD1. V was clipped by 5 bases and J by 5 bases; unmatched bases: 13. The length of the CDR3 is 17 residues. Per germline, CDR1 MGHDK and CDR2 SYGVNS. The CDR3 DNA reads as TGTGCCAGCAGTCCCGGAGGAGAACAGGGGGCGTATCAGCCCCAGCATTTT. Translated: CASSPGGEQGAYQPQHF. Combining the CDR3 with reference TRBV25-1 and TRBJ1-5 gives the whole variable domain EADIYQTPRYLVIGTGKKITLECSQTMGHDKMYWYQQDPGMELHLIHYSYGVNSTEKGDLSSESTVSRIRTEHFPLTLESARPSHTSQYLCASSPGGEQGAYQPQHFGDGTRLSIL.

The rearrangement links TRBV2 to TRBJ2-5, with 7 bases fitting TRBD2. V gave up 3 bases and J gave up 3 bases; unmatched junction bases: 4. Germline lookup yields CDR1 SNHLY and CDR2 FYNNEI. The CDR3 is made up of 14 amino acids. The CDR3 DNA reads TGTGCCAGCAGTGACGGGACTACCAAAGAGACCCAGTACTTC. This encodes CASSDGTTKETQYF.

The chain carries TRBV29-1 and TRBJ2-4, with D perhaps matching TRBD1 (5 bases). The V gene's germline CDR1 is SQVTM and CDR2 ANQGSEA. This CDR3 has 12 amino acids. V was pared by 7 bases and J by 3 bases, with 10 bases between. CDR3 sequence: CSAGQGKNIQYF. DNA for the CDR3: TGCAGCGCCGGACAAGGCAAAAACATTCAGTACTTC.

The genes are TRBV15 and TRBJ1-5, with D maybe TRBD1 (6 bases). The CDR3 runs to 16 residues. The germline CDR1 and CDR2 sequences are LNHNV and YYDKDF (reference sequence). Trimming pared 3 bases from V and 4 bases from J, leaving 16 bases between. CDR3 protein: CATSRIVGGLNQPQHF. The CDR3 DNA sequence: TGTGCCACCAGCAGGATTGTGGGGGGCCTTAATCAGCCCCAGCATTTT. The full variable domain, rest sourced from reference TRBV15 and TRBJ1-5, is DAMVIQNPRYQVTQFGKPVTLSCSQTLNHNVMYWYQQKSSQAPKLLFHYYDKDFNNEADTPDNFQSRRPNTSFCFLDIRSPGLGDTAMYLCATSRIVGGLNQPQHFGDGTRLSIL.

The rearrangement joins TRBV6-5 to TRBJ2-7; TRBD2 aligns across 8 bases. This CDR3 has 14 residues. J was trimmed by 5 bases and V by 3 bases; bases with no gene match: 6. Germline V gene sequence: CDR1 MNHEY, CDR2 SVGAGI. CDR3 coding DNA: TGTGCCAGCAGTTATCAGCGGGAGCCCGACGAGCAGTACTTC. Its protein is CASSYQREPDEQYF.

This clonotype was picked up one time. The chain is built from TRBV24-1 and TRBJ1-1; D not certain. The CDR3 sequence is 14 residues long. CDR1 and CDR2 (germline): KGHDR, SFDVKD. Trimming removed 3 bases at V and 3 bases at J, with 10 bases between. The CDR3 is CATSDPDKDTEAFF. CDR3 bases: TGTGCCACCAGTGATCCCGACAAGGACACTGAAGCTTTCTTT.

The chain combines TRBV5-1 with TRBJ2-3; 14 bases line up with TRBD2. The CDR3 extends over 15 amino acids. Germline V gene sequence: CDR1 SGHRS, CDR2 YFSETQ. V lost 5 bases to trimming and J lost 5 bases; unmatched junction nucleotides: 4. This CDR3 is CASSAGLAGVDTQYF. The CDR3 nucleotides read TGCGCCAGCAGTGCGGGACTAGCGGGAGTAGATACGCAGTATTTT. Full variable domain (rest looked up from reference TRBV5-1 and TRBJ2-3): KAGVTQTPRYLIKTRGQQVTLSCSPISGHRSVSWYQQTPGQGLQFLFEYFSETQRNKGNFPGRFSGRQFSNSRSEMNVSTLELGDSALYLCASSAGLAGVDTQYFGPGTRLTVL.

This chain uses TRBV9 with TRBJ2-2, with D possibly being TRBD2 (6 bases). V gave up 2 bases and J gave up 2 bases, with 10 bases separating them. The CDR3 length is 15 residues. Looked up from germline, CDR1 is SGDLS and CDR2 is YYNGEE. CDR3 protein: CASSVGTLNTGELFF. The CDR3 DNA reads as TGTGCCAGCAGCGTCGGGACTTTAAACACCGGGGAGCTGTTTTTT.

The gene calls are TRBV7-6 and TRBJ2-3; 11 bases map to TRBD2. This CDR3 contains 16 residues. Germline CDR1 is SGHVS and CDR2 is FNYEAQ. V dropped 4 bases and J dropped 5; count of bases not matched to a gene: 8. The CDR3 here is CASSSRGTSGKDTQYF. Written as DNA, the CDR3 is TGTGCCAGCAGCTCACGGGGGACTAGCGGAAAAGATACGCAGTATTTT.

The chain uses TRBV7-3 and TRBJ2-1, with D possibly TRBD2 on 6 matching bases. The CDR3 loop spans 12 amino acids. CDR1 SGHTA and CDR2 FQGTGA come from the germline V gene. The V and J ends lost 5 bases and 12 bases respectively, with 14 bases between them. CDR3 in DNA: TGTGCCAGCAGCGAGACTAGTTGGCCGCAGTTCTTC. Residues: CASSETSWPQFF.

The CDR3 nucleotides read TGCAGCGTTGAAGGCCCCAACTCCTACGAGCAGTACTTC. Translated: CSVEGPNSYEQYF. The V gene is TRBV29-1, the J gene TRBJ2-7; D unresolved. The V gene lost 1 base and the J gene lost 0 bases, with 7 bases spanning the gap. CDR1 and CDR2 from the germline V gene are SQVTM and ANQGSEA. The CDR3 has 13 residues.

The CDR3 region is CSEAVQPQHF. Written as DNA, the CDR3 is TGCAGTGAGGCTGTTCAGCCCCAGCATTTT. The chain links TRBV29-1 to TRBJ1-5; D gene uncertain. The CDR3 totals 10 residues. Germline V gene sequence: CDR1 SQVTM, CDR2 ANQGSEA.

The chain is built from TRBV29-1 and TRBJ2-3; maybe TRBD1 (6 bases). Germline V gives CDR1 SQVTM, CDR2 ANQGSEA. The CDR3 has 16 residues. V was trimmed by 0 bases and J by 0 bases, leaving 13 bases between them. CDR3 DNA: TGCAGCGTTGAAGATAAGACAGGCGGAAGCACAGATACGCAGTATTTT. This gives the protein CSVEDKTGGSTDTQYF.

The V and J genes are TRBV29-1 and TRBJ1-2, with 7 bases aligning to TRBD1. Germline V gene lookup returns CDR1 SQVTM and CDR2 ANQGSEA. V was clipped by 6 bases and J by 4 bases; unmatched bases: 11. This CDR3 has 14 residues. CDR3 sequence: CSVRDREEFYGYTF. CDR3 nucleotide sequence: TGCAGCGTCCGAGACAGGGAAGAATTCTATGGCTACACCTTC.

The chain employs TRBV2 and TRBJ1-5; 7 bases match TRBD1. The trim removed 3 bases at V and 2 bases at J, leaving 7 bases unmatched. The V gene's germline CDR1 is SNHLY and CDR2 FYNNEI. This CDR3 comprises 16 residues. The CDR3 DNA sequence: TGTGCCAGCAGTGAGAGACAGGGAATAGGCAATCAGCCCCAGCATTTT. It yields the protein CASSERQGIGNQPQHF. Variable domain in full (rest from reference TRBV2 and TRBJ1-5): EPEVTQTPSHQVTQMGQEVILRCVPISNHLYFYWYRQILGQKVEFLVSFYNNEISEKSEIFDDQFSVERPDGSNFTLKIRSTKLEDSAMYFCASSERQGIGNQPQHFGDGTRLSIL.

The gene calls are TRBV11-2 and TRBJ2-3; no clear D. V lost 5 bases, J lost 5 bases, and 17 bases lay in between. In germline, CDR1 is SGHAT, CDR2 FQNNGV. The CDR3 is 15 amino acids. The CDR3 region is CASSPKESPRDTQYF. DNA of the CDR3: TGTGCCAGCAGCCCGAAAGAATCCCCACGAGATACGCAGTATTTT.

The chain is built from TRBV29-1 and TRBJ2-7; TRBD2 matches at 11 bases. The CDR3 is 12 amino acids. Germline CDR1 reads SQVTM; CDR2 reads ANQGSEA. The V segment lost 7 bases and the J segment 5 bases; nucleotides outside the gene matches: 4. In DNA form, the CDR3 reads TGCAGCGCTAGCGGGAGGTGGAACGAGCAGTACTTC. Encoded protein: CSASGRWNEQYF.

CDR3 sequence: CASSFLAVNTGELFF. CDR3 in DNA: TGTGCCAGCAGCTTTCTCGCGGTGAACACCGGGGAGCTGTTTTTT. The V gene is TRBV7-9, the J gene TRBJ2-2, with no clear D. The CDR3 consists of 15 residues. V was trimmed by 3 bases and J by 1 base, leaving 9 bases between them. The germline CDR1 and CDR2 sequences are SEHNR and FQNEAQ (reference sequence). Drawing the rest from reference TRBV7-9 and TRBJ2-2, the complete variable domain is DTGVSQNPRHKITKRGQNVTFRCDPISEHNRLYWYRQTLGQGPEFLTYFQNEAQLEKSRLLSDRFSAERPKGSFSTLEIQRTEQGDSAMYLCASSFLAVNTGELFFGEGSRLTVL.

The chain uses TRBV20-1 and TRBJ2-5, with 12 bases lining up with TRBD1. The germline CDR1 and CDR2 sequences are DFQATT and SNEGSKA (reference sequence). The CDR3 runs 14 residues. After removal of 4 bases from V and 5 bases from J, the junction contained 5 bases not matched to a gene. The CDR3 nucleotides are TGCAGTGCTACAGGGACAGGGGGCATCGAGACCCAGTACTTC. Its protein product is CSATGTGGIETQYF.

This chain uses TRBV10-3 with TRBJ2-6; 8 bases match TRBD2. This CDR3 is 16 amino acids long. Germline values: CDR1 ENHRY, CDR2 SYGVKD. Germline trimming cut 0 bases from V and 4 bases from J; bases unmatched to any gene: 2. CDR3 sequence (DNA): TGTGCCATCAGTGAGTCAGCGGGGGCCGGGGCCAACGTCCTGACTTTC. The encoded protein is CAISESAGAGANVLTF.